This note documents a single TCR beta chain sequence. No antigen is known for it. The sample originates from a study of T cell responses to AZD1222 COVID-19 vaccine. The overall study: It was second doses at about 4 or about 12 weeks that were pooled. The study, taken as a whole, reports: Donors were mostly white British, more females; clonal diversity possibly underestimated. Among spike-specific TCRs, nearly half reportedly target unmutated variant regions. Regions 160-218 and 743-854 dominated among vaccine-associated CD4 TCRs spanning spike.

Measured with immunoSEQ multiplex PCR; TCRdb has only the in-frame clones, and not every one. Among 65,000 to 70,000 clones listed, more than 70% were seen once. The CDR3 totals 14 residues. The source of this sequence is an adult in good health. This chain connects TRBV12-2 to TRBJ1-1; the tabulated D call, TRBD1, remains unverified against the DNA. TRBV12-2 is classified as a pseudogene. Sequences were derived from peripheral blood, sampled on day 0 of AZD1222 vaccination. For the CDR3, the DNA is TGTGCAAGTCGCCTAGAGGACAGGCCCGGTTTAGCTTTCTTT. Protein: CASRLEDRPGLAFF.